The 12 T cell receptor beta chains listed next were all sequenced from one sample in a study of blood T cell repertoires in COVID-19. Generated by immunoSEQ multiplex PCR, the TCRdb table keeps only in-frame clones and is missing some. The sample records around 250,000 clones, about 90% being singletons. The sample was PBMCs or T cells enriched from blood (not recorded which). The receptors shown here come from a woman younger than 45 with acute COVID-19.

J is TRBJ1-5 and V is TRBV28, with D uncertain. The germline V and J ends were trimmed by 8 bases and 0 bases, with 11 bases remaining between them. The CDR3 sequence is 14 residues long. The germline V gene encodes CDR1 MDHEN and CDR2 SYDVKM. The CDR3 region has the DNA TGTGCCAGCTGGGCAGTTTATAGCAATCAGCCCCAGCATTTT. Translation: CASWAVYSNQPQHF.

On this clone: Other DNA sequences in this specimen translate into the identical CDR3. This sequence joins TRBV2 and TRBJ1-4; D remains unclear. CDR3 length equals 12 residues. CDR1 SNHLY and CDR2 FYNNEI come from the germline V gene. Between the trimmed V and J ends, which lost 6 bases and 5 bases, there was a span of 7 bases. The CDR3 spells CASSGVNEKLFF. The CDR3 region has the DNA TGTGCCAGCAGCGGGGTAAATGAAAAACTGTTTTTT.

The chain carries TRBV6-5 and TRBJ2-7, with 10 bases identical to TRBD2. The V gene end was trimmed by 4 bases and the J gene end by 4 bases; junction bases not matched to a gene: 7. Germline CDR1 is MNHEY and CDR2 is SVGAGI. CDR3 length: 15 amino acids. DNA for the CDR3: TGTGCCAGCAGTTCCCTCGTAGCGGGAGGTTACGAGCAGTACTTC. As protein: CASSSLVAGGYEQYF.

The chain couples TRBV7-8 to TRBJ2-1; possibly TRBD1 for D (5 bases). This CDR3 spans 15 amino acids. V dropped 0 bases and J dropped 6 bases, with 12 bases sitting between them. CDR1 is SGHVS, CDR2 FQNEAQ, per germline. The CDR3 DNA sequence: TGTGCCAGCAGCTTAGCCAGGGATCCCTCCAATGAGCAGTTCTTC. Amino acid sequence: CASSLARDPSNEQFF.

The chain combines TRBV27 with TRBJ1-2; no definite D call. Deletions cut 2 bases from V and 2 bases from J, with 9 bases between. CDR3 length equals 14 residues. Germline CDR1 reads MNHEY; CDR2 reads SMNVEV (reference sequence). The CDR3 DNA reads as TGTGCCAGCAGTTTAGTGGCGGCAAACTATGGCTACACCTTC. Amino acids: CASSLVAANYGYTF.

The CDR3 nucleotides are TGTGCCAGCAGCAGAACAGGGATAGGCACTGAAGCTTTCTTT. Protein: CASSRTGIGTEAFF. This rearrangement joins TRBV27 to TRBJ1-1; possible D gene TRBD1, 6 bases. The CDR3 covers 14 residues. The ends were cut back, 6 bases at V and 4 bases at J, with 15 bases in the middle. Germline loops: CDR1 MNHEY, CDR2 SMNVEV (reference sequence).

This rearrangement joins TRBV2 to TRBJ1-5; 8 positions agree with TRBD1. The V and J ends lost 6 bases and 2 bases, in that order; junction bases with no gene match: 0. Germline values: CDR1 SNHLY, CDR2 FYNNEI. The CDR3 extends over 13 amino acids. The CDR3 bases are TGTGCCAGCAGGGACAGGGGCAATCAGCCCCAGCATTTT. Protein product: CASRDRGNQPQHF.

The chain couples TRBV5-1 to TRBJ2-7; 13 bases line up with TRBD2. Trimming at V came to 4 bases and at J to 3 bases, leaving 7 bases not matched to a gene. This CDR3 region has 16 residues. From germline, CDR1 is SGHRS and CDR2 YFSETQ. CDR3 in DNA: TGCGCCAGCAGCGTCGCACTAGCGGGAGGGATCTACGAGCAGTACTTC. This codes for CASSVALAGGIYEQYF.

This chain joins TRBV18 and TRBJ2-6; D is uncertain. The CDR3 is made up of 16 amino acids. Germline V gives CDR1 KGHSH, CDR2 LQKENI. The V end was cut by 6 bases, the J end by 0 bases, with 12 bases between. The CDR3 DNA sequence: TGTGCCAGCTCGTTGGCTGCGGCCTCTGGGGCCAACGTCCTGACTTTC. Its protein product is CASSLAAASGANVLTF. Variable domain in full (rest from reference TRBV18 and TRBJ2-6): NAGVMQNPRHLVRRRGQEARLRCSPMKGHSHVYWYRQLPEEGLKFMVYLQKENIIDESGMPKERFSAEFPKEGPSILRIQQVVRGDSAAYFCASSLAAASGANVLTFGAGSRLTVL.

The chain recombines TRBV6-5 with TRBJ1-2, with TRBD1 as a possible D gene (5 bases). This CDR3 has 13 residues. CDR1 is MNHEY and CDR2 is SVGAGI in the germline V gene. The V gene lost 5 bases and the J gene lost 8 bases, with 15 bases spanning the gap. CDR3 sequence (DNA): TGTGCCAGCAGTATCAGGGTAAACGGGGGCTACACCTTC. The encoded protein is CASSIRVNGGYTF.

CDR3: CASRLAGYEAEAFF. CDR3 DNA sequence: TGTGCCAGCCGCCTCGCGGGGTATGAGGCTGAAGCTTTCTTT. The chain carries TRBV27 and TRBJ1-1, with unresolved D. CDR1 and CDR2 (germline): MNHEY, SMNVEV (reference sequence). Trimming shortened V by 8 bases and J by 6 bases, and 19 bases separated the two germline ends. The CDR3 covers 14 residues.

This chain links TRBV5-4 with TRBJ1-2; maybe TRBD1 (6 bases). The CDR3 totals 13 residues. Germline V CDR1 and CDR2: SGHNT, YYREEE (reference sequence). Trimming shortened V by 4 bases and J by 7 bases, and 14 bases separated the two germline ends. CDR3 sequence (DNA): TGTGCCAGCAGCGGGGGGGCGCAGGCTGGCTACACCTTC. Translated, it gives CASSGGAQAGYTF.